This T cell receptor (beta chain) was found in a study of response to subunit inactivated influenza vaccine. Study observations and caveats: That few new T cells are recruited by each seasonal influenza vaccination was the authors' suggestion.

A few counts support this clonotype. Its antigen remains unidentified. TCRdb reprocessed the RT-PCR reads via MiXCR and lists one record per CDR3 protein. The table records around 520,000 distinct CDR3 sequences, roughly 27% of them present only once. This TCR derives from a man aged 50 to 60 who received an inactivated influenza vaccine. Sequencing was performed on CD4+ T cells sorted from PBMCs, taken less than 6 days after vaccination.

CDR3 protein: CASSKSLAGVEEQFF. CDR3 nucleotide sequence: TGTGCCAGCAGCAAAAGTCTAGCGGGAGTTGAAGAGCAGTTCTTC. The V gene is TRBV7-9, the J gene TRBJ2-1; 10 nucleotides align to TRBD2. The V gene's germline CDR1 is SEHNR and CDR2 FQNEAQ (reference sequence). V lost 5 bases to trimming and J lost 10 bases; unmatched junction nucleotides: 11. CDR3 size: 15 residues.